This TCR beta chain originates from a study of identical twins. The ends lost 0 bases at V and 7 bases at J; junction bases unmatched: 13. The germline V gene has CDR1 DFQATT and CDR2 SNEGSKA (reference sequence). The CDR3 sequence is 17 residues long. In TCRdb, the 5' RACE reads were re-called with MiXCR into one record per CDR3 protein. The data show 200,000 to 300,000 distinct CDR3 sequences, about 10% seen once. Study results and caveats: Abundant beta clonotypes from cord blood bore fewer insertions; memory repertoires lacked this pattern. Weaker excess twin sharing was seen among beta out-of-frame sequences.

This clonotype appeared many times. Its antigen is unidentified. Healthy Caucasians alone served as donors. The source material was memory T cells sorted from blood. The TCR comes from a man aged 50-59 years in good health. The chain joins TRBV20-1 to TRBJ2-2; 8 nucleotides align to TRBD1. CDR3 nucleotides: TGCAGTGCTAGAGATCGCTTGAGACAGGGGAGTAGCGGGGAGCTGTTTTTT. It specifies CSARDRLRQGSSGELFF.